This T cell receptor (beta chain) came from a study of beta chain features in type 1 diabetes. Concerning this clone: What it recognizes is unknown.

Of the isolated RNA, all was reverse transcribed, and so the sequenced material was expressed TCRB transcripts. Repertoires were generated with immunoSEQ multiplex PCR, while TCRdb's copy carries only in-frame clones and drops some. The sample lists hundreds of thousands of clones, roughly 12% occurring once. Germline-derived CDR1 and CDR2 are LNHDA and SQIVND (reference sequence). The CDR3 totals 15 residues. Trimming removed 5 bases from V and 3 bases from J; junction bases left unmatched: 7. General study results and limits: Amplification by PCR could prefer shorter templates, with the same effect in patients and controls.

Via CD45RO/CCR7/CD25/CD127/CD95/CD27, cells of the CD4+ naive, central memory, regulatory and stem cell-like memory subsets were sorted. The specimen was naive CD4+ T cells from blood. J is TRBJ2-3 and V is TRBV19; 8 bases are shared with TRBD2. The sequence was obtained from a man in his late teens or twenties in good health. The CDR3 DNA reads TGTGCCAGTAGTGTTGGGGGACTAGGAACAGATACGCAGTATTTT. It specifies CASSVGGLGTDTQYF. Variable domain in full (rest from reference TRBV19 and TRBJ2-3): DGGITQSPKYLFRKEGQNVTLSCEQNLNHDAMYWYRQDPGQGLRLIYYSQIVNDFQKGDIAEGYSVSREKKESFPLTVTSAQKNPTAFYLCASSVGGLGTDTQYFGPGTRLTVL.